These 7 T cell receptor beta chains were sequenced from one sample in a study of blood T cell repertoires in COVID-19. Data came from immunoSEQ multiplex PCR; TCRdb stores just in-frame clones and leaves some out. Of about 280,000 clones listed, roughly 86% were seen once; the top ten hold more than 9.5%. Specimen: peripheral blood. The receptors here all came from a woman younger than 45 with COVID-19, enrolled during active disease.

The gene calls are TRBV12-5 and TRBJ2-3; TRBD2 is a possible D gene (5 bases). Germline CDR1 is LGHNT and CDR2 is FRNRAP. The CDR3 extends over 14 amino acids. V shed 5 bases and J shed 4 bases, with 13 bases lying between them. The CDR3 sequence is CASGPGLPSDTQYF. In DNA, the CDR3 is TGTGCTAGTGGTCCAGGACTGCCCTCAGATACGCAGTATTTT. Full variable domain (rest looked up from reference TRBV12-5 and TRBJ2-3): DARVTQTPRHKVTEMGQEVTMRCQPILGHNTVFWYRQTMMQGLELLAYFRNRAPLDDSGMPKDRFSAEMPDATLATLKIQPSEPRDSAVYFCASGPGLPSDTQYFGPGTRLTVL.

The count of this clone is one. This rearrangement joins TRBV4-1 to TRBJ2-5; 9 bases are shared with TRBD2. This CDR3 is 15 amino acids long. V shed 3 bases and J 5 bases; nucleotides not matched to a gene: 7. Germline values: CDR1 MGHRA, CDR2 YSYEKL. Here the CDR3 reads CASSQGGGVEETQYF. CDR3 DNA: TGCGCCAGCAGCCAGGGCGGGGGGGTAGAGGAGACCCAGTACTTC.

Remarks on this clone: Other DNA sequences of this sample code for an identical CDR3. This rearrangement joins TRBV5-1 to TRBJ2-7; 7 nucleotides match TRBD1. CDR3 length equals 13 residues. Germline CDR1 and CDR2: SGHRS and YFSETQ. V shed 3 bases, J shed 1 base, and the junction held 1 base outside the gene matches. CDR3 region: CASSWDSSYEQYF. In DNA, the CDR3 is TGCGCCAGCAGCTGGGACAGTTCCTACGAGCAGTACTTC. Supplemented by reference TRBV5-1 and TRBJ2-7, the full variable domain reads KAGVTQTPRYLIKTRGQQVTLSCSPISGHRSVSWYQQTPGQGLQFLFEYFSETQRNKGNFPGRFSGRQFSNSRSEMNVSTLELGDSALYLCASSWDSSYEQYFGPGTRLTVT.

The chain joins TRBV11-2 to TRBJ1-6; the match to TRBD1 covers 9 bases. In germline, CDR1 is SGHAT, CDR2 FQNNGV. V trimming: 1 base; J trimming: 7 bases; junction bases outside the gene matches: 5. The CDR3 loop spans 16 amino acids. CDR3 bases: TGTGCCAGCAGCTTAGCAGGGACAGGGCAGAATTCACCCCTCCACTTT. Encoded protein: CASSLAGTGQNSPLHF.

The chain has TRBV19 and TRBJ1-6; weak D call: TRBD1 (5 bases). The CDR3 totals 16 residues. Per germline, CDR1 LNHDA and CDR2 SQIVND (reference sequence). Trimming took 1 base from V and 5 from J, leaving 12 bases between them. The CDR3 DNA follows: TGTGCCAGTAGTATAGTCAGGGAGGATCATAATTCACCCCTCCACTTT. Translation gives CASSIVREDHNSPLHF.

The genes are TRBV2 and TRBJ2-3, with 8 bases fitting TRBD1. Germline V gene data show CDR1 as SNHLY and CDR2 as FYNNEI. There are 16 residues in the CDR3. V lost 4 bases to trimming and J lost 6 bases; unmatched junction nucleotides: 12. In DNA form, the CDR3 reads TGTGCCAGCAGTGGGACAGGGACCGATACCGCTGATACGCAGTATTTT. Translated, it gives CASSGTGTDTADTQYF.

The chain joins TRBV10-1 to TRBJ2-1; D not certain. Trimming took off 1 base at V and 4 bases at J, with 17 bases between the two ends. CDR1 is WNHNN, CDR2 SYGVQD, per germline (reference sequence). The CDR3 extends over 17 amino acids. The CDR3 region is CASSEFETRPSYNEQFF. CDR3 sequence (DNA): TGCGCCAGCAGTGAGTTCGAGACTCGCCCCTCATACAATGAGCAGTTCTTC.